Listed here is a single TCR beta chain. Its target antigen remains unknown. No base-level quality is on record; no much larger clone is a single base apart. Library preparation was by the immunoSEQ multiplex PCR assay. For most patients, genomic DNA was isolated using the Qiagen DNeasy Blood and Tissue Kit and was shipped frozen to Adaptive Biotechnologies for TCR sequencing. For most patients, genomic DNA was subjected to high-throughput TCR-beta CDR3 sequencing by Adaptive Biotechnologies. Concerning the study's data processing: Adaptive's ImmunoSEQ software supplied the TCR sequencing data for about 18 patients, while MiXCR and VDJtools were used to process a few other patients. To correct CD4 versus CD8 sorting errors, sequences present in both subsets at a frequency ratio below 5:1 were removed. CDR3 nucleotide sequences shared between donor and recipient were removed because their origin could not be assigned. To count as alloreactive, a clone needed at least 2-fold expansion over unstimulated cells and a minimum CFSE-low frequency of 0.002% (template counts) or 0.001% (read counts). A clone was considered mappable if detected in the sequenced pre-transplant spleen, lymph node, or MLR CFSE-low populations of the donor or recipient. Cumulative frequency of alloreactive clones was calculated as a percentage of all sequences weighted by copy number. Entries here come from immuneACCESS through TCRdb and include only in-frame sequences with V and J called. Some clones fail to appear in such tables; in the studies checked, an unresolved V gene covers under half of the shortfall, and the cause of the remainder is unknown. That table is the source of V, J and clone size, and D and trimming were worked out from the DNA. Counted in this sample were 50,000 to 60,000 clones; about 93% of them appeared once. The top ten constitute about 2.5% of the sample.

The data were taken from a study of graft-versus-host responses after intestinal transplantation (dated by TCRdb to the early 2020s). With respect to the entire study: Multivisceral, liver-intestinal, or isolated intestinal transplants were received by the recipients. Graft-versus-host and host-versus-graft alloreactive T cell clones were tracked in the graft, circulation and bone marrow after intestinal transplantation using bulk TCR-beta CDR3 sequencing. Instead of going to the commercial service, samples from a few later patients were sequenced in-house on an Illumina MiSeq and processed with MiXCR. The cohort enrolled some 23 intestinal transplant recipients including one retransplant, and a few patients lacking pretransplant specimens were excluded. A peak of at least 4% donor T cells among recipient peripheral blood mononuclear cells was the definition used for donor T cell macrochimerism. Every recipient was given anti-thymocyte globulin induction, then maintenance tacrolimus and steroids for about 3 years. To identify alloreactive clones, pre-transplant mixed lymphocyte reaction products were sequenced and then compared with unstimulated pre-transplant donor and recipient T cells. Broad study findings and their caveats: In the allografts of patients with donor T cell macrochimerism, GvH to HvG T cell clonal ratios were high. GvH clones were detected in recipient bone marrow, and some appeared earlier in ileal mucosa or blood, consistent with an intestinal mucosal origin. Peak levels of circulating GvH clones were associated with declines in HvG clones early after transplant. Conclusions were limited by the relatively low number and heterogeneity of intestinal transplant patients.

Per the publication, the time point label means: cells obtained before transplantation from donor or recipient. CD3+CD4+ and CD3+CD8+ populations were FACS-sorted from unstimulated pre-transplant donor and recipient cells taken from spleen or lymph nodes. Here the sequenced sample was unstimulated CD4+ T cells sorted from spleen or lymph node cells, taken before transplant. This clonotype originated in a human donor who was the organ donor for an intestinal transplant.

The CDR3 region reads CASSIRDGRFQPQHF. The DNA reads as follows: TGTGCCAGTAGTATCCGGGACGGAAGGTTTCAGCCCCAGCATTTT. The chain was built from TRBV19 and TRBJ1-5, and TRBD1 may be the D gene, going by 5 matching bases. From the cysteine up to the phenylalanine, the CDR3 has a length of 15 residues. Kept here is only the CDR3 DNA, which spans 45 bases and is read in frame from base 1. Reading the germline V gene (reference sequence) gives CDR1 LNHDA and CDR2 SQIVND. The junction carries 15 bases between V and J, which are trimmed by 3 bases and 6 bases respectively.